This TCR beta chain was identified during a study of blood T cell repertoires in COVID-19. Assay: immunoSEQ multiplex PCR; the TCRdb copy retains only in-frame clones and omits some. The table has about 140,000 clones, 80% to 90% seen once. CDR3 length: 18 residues. V lost 0 bases and J lost 5; bases outside the gene matches: 8. Looked up from germline, CDR1 is SGHVS and CDR2 is FQNEAQ. Sequencing used peripheral blood. This receptor was identified in a middle-aged woman with acute or convalescent COVID-19. This chain connects TRBV7-8 to TRBJ2-2; TRBD2 matches at 11 bases. The CDR3 coding sequence is TGTGCCAGCAGCTTAGCGCTTAGACTAGCGGGGAGGACCGGGGAGCTGTTTTTT. Translation gives CASSLALRLAGRTGELFF.